This TCR beta chain was identified in a study of blood T cell repertoires in COVID-19. CDR3 length equals 13 residues. V dropped 11 bases and J dropped 0; count of bases not matched to a gene: 3. Per the study methods: Amplified reference gene primers provided the basis for estimating nucleated cell counts. The repertoire was sequenced with immunoSEQ multiplex PCR; TCRdb's copy has only in-frame clones and lacks some. That table supplies the V and J calls and clone size; D and trimming were determined from the DNA. This table has roughly 43,000 clones, roughly 84% appearing once. Sequencing was carried out using peripheral blood. The chain is built from TRBV12-3 or TRBV12-4 and TRBJ2-1; 8 positions match TRBD2. The receptor comes from a woman aged 65 to 85 with acute or convalescent COVID-19. The DNA for the CDR3 is TGTGCCGATAGCGGGACCTCCTACAATGAGCAGTTCTTC. Protein product: CADSGTSYNEQFF.